This entry lists 2 T cell receptor beta chains sequenced from one sample in a study of human T cells and chemical hapten exposure. One entry per CDR3 protein results from TCRdb running MiXCR on the RACE reads. The data contain 65,000 to 80,000 distinct CDR3 sequences, 10% of them seen just once; the ten biggest clones take up 1.3% to 1.5%. Time point described: patch test 1, 2 weeks after DPC sensitization. This sample's treatment: therapeutic diphenylcyclopropenone sensitization with weekly scalp DPC. The starting material was whole blood, obtained in connection with sensitization to the hapten diphenylcyclopropenone (DPC). The receptors were gathered from a woman between 50 and 59 years old with alopecia areata. Some clones in this sample may be carry-over from other donors' samples.

This clonotype was observed many times. The rearrangement joins TRBV18 to TRBJ1-5; TRBD1 might be the D (6 bases). The CDR3 totals 13 residues. Trimming pared 4 bases from V and 5 bases from J, leaving 9 bases between. CDR1 and CDR2 from the germline V gene are KGHSH and LQKENI. In DNA, the CDR3 is TGTGCCAGCTCACGGACAGCGGATCAGCCCCAGCATTTT. It specifies CASSRTADQPQHF.

This clonotype was counted a few times. In DNA form, the CDR3 reads TGTGCCAGCAGCTTAGGTTCGGCTAGCGGGAGATCAGCCGGGGAGCTGTTTTTT. Encoded protein: CASSLGSASGRSAGELFF. The chain joins TRBV7-2 to TRBJ2-2; 10 bases line up with TRBD2. The germline V gene has CDR1 SGHTA and CDR2 FQGNSA. The CDR3 is 18 residues long. The junction had 11 bases not matched to a gene; V was cut back by 1 base and J by 6 bases. Full variable domain (outside the CDR3, taken from reference TRBV7-2 and TRBJ2-2): GAGVSQSPSNKVTEKGKDVELRCDPISGHTALYWYRQSLGQGLEFLIYFQGNSAPDKSGLPSDRFSAERTGGSVSTLTIQRTQQEDSAVYLCASSLGSASGRSAGELFFGEGSRLTVL.